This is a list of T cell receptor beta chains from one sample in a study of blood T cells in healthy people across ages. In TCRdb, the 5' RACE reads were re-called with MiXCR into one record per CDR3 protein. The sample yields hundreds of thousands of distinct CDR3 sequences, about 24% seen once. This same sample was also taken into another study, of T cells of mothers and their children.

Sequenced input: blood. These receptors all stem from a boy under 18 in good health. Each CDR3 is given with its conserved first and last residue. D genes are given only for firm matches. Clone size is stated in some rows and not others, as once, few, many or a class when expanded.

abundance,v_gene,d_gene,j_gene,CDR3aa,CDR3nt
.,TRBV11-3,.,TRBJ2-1,CASRSAGTSSYNEQFF,TGTGCCAGCAGATCTGCGGGGACGAGCTCCTACAATGAGCAGTTCTTC
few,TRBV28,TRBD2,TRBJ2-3,CASSSPGLAGITDTQYF,TGTGCCAGCAGTTCCCCGGGACTAGCGGGAATCACAGATACGCAGTATTTT
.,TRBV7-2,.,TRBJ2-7,CASSLAWSHEQYF,TGTGCCAGCAGCTTAGCGTGGTCCCACGAGCAGTACTTC
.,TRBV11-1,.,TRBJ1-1,CASSPEGGSEAFF,TGTGCCAGCAGCCCCGAGGGAGGGTCTGAAGCTTTCTTT
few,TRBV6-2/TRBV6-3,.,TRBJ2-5,CASSYIHRANQETQYF,TGTGCCAGCAGTTACATCCACAGGGCAAACCAAGAGACCCAGTACTTC
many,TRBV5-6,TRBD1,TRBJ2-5,CASSGQGGETQYF,TGTGCCAGCAGCGGACAGGGAGGAGAGACCCAGTACTTC
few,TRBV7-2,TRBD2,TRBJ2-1,CASRGSGGAYNEQFF,TGTGCCAGCAGGGGTAGCGGGGGGGCCTACAATGAGCAGTTCTTC
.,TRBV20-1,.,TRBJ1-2,CSASLGHGYTF,TGCAGTGCTAGCTTGGGGCATGGCTACACCTTC
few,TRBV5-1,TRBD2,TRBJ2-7,CASSPITSGISSYEQYF,TGCGCCAGCAGCCCTATCACTAGCGGGATAAGCTCCTACGAGCAGTACTTC
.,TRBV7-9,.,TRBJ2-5,CVSSFRERETQYF,TGTGTCAGCAGCTTCCGGGAACGTGAGACCCAGTACTTC
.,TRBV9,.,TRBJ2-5,CASSGGGKETQYF,TGTGCCAGCAGCGGTGGCGGGAAAGAGACCCAGTACTTC